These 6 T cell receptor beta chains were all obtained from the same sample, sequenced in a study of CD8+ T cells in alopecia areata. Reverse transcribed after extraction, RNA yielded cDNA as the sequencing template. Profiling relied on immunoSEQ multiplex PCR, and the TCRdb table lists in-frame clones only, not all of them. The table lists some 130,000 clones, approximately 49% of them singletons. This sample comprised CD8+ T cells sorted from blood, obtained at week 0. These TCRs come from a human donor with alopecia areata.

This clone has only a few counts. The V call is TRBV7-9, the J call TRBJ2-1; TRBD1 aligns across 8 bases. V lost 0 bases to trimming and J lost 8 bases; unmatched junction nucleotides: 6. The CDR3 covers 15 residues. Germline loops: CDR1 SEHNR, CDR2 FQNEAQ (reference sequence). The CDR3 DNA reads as TGTGCCAGCAGCTTAGCGGGACAGGTGATAGATGAGCAGTTCTTC. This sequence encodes CASSLAGQVIDEQFF.

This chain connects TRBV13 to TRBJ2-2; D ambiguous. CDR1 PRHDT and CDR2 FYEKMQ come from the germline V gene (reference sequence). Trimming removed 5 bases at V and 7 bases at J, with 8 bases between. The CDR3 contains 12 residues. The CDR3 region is CASSHWGGELFF. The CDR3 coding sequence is TGTGCCAGCAGCCACTGGGGCGGGGAGCTGTTTTTT. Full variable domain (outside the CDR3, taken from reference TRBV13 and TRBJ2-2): AAGVIQSPRHLIKEKRETATLKCYPIPRHDTVYWYQQGPGQDPQFLISFYEKMQSDKGSIPDRFSAQQFSDYHSELNMSSLELGDSALYFCASSHWGGELFFGEGSRLTVL.

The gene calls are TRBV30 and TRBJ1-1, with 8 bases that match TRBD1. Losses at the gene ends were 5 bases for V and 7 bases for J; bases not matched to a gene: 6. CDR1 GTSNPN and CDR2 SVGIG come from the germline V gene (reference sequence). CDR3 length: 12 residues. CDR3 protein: CAWDLGQGEAFF. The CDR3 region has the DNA TGTGCCTGGGACCTCGGACAGGGTGAAGCTTTCTTT.

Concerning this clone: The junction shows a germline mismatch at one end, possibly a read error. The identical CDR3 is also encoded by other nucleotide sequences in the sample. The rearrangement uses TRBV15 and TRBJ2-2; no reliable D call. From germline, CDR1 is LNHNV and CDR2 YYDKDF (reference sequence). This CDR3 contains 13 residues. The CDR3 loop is CATSRDSAGELFF. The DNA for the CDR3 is TGTGCCACCAGTAGAGATTCGGCGGGGGAGCTGTTTTTT.

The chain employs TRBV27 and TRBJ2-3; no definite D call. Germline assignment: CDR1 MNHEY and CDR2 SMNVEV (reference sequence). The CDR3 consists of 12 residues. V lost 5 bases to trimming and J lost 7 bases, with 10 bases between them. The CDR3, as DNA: TGTGCCAGCAGTCTTTCCGGCCATACGCAGTATTTT. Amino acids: CASSLSGHTQYF.

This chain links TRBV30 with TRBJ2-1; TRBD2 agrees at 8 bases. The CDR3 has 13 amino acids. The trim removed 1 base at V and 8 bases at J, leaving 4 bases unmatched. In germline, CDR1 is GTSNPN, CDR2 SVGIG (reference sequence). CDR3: CAWSAGLAHEQFF. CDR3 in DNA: TGTGCCTGGAGTGCCGGACTAGCACATGAGCAGTTCTTC.